Listed here are 23 T cell receptor beta chains from one sample, sequenced in a study of T-cell memory formation after mild COVID-19. TCRdb used MiXCR to reprocess the 5' RACE reads, holding one entry per CDR3 protein. The profile shows under 40,000 distinct CDR3 sequences, 6% to 6.5% of them singletons. Sequencing input: PBMCs or a T cell subset sorted from them (not recorded which). These receptors were taken from an adult who had mild COVID-19 (a few samples of this study predate the infection). Cell type and time point are not known.

This clonotype was detected ten times or more. The J gene is TRBJ1-1, the V gene TRBV29-1; no clear D gene. The CDR3 contains 12 residues. With 6 bases removed from V and 1 base from J, the gap between germline ends came to 9 bases. Germline CDR1 SQVTM, CDR2 ANQGSEA. CDR3 protein: CSVGYKNTEAFF. The CDR3 coding sequence is TGCAGCGTGGGGTACAAGAACACTGAAGCTTTCTTT.

At least ten counts were recorded for this clonotype. The genes are TRBV6-2 or TRBV6-3 and TRBJ2-7; D is undetermined. Germline CDR1 is MNHEY and CDR2 is SVGEGT. V lost 7 bases and J 3 bases, leaving 10 bases between the germline ends. The CDR3 sequence is 12 residues long. The CDR3 sequence is CASTDTRYEQYF. The CDR3 DNA sequence: TGTGCCAGCACTGATACGCGCTACGAGCAGTACTTC.

The chain recombines TRBV11-2 with TRBJ1-1; the D gene is possibly TRBD1 (6 bases). The CDR3 has 13 residues. The germline gives CDR1 SGHAT, CDR2 FQNNGV. Between the trimmed V and J ends, which lost 6 bases and 4 bases, there was a span of 12 bases. CDR3 sequence: CASRKGGPTEAFF. The DNA for the CDR3 is TGTGCCAGCAGAAAAGGGGGACCCACTGAAGCTTTCTTT.

The rearrangement joins TRBV18 to TRBJ1-1, with D perhaps matching TRBD1 (6 bases). This CDR3 has 13 residues. The germline V gene has CDR1 KGHSH and CDR2 LQKENI. Between the trimmed V and J ends, which lost 1 base and 4 bases, there was a span of 7 bases. CDR3 sequence reads: CASSPQGVTEAFF. Here the CDR3 DNA reads TGTGCCAGCTCACCACAGGGGGTCACTGAAGCTTTCTTT. Full variable domain (outside the CDR3, taken from reference TRBV18 and TRBJ1-1): NAGVMQNPRHLVRRRGQEARLRCSPMKGHSHVYWYRQLPEEGLKFMVYLQKENIIDESGMPKERFSAEFPKEGPSILRIQQVVRGDSAAYFCASSPQGVTEAFFGQGTRLTVV.

J is TRBJ1-1 and V is TRBV20-1, with 11 bases identical to TRBD1. The CDR3 has 15 amino acids. Per the germline V gene, CDR1 is DFQATT and CDR2 is SNEGSKA (reference sequence). V shed 4 bases and J 1 base; nucleotides not matched to a gene: 5. The CDR3 reads CSAKPGTGGNTEAFF. The CDR3 DNA follows: TGCAGTGCTAAGCCCGGGACAGGGGGGAACACTGAAGCTTTCTTT.

The sample holds many counts of this clonotype. The chain employs TRBV11-1 and TRBJ2-3, with D tentatively TRBD1 (6 bases). The CDR3 length is 15 residues. CDR1 SGHAT and CDR2 FQDESV come from the germline V gene (reference sequence). The V end lost 6 bases, the J end lost 2 bases, and 15 bases lay between the germline ends. The CDR3 DNA is TGTGCCAGCAGATCGACAGGTCTTTTCACAGATACGCAGTATTTT. Translated, it gives CASRSTGLFTDTQYF.

By frequency in the sample, this clonotype is medium-sized. CDR3 amino acids: CASSQGGLAGDTQYF. The DNA for the CDR3 is TGTGCCAGCAGCCAAGGGGGACTAGCGGGAGATACGCAGTATTTT. The chain is built from TRBV4-2 and TRBJ2-3, with 12 bases matching TRBD2. Germline CDR1 is LGHNA and CDR2 is YNFKEQ. After removal of 1 base from V and 5 bases from J, the junction contained 1 base not matched to a gene. The CDR3 extends over 15 amino acids.

This clonotype was detected ten times or more. V usage is TRBV2 and J usage is TRBJ2-3, with unresolved D. Germline V gene data show CDR1 as SNHLY and CDR2 as FYNNEI. V was cut by 0 bases and J by 2 bases, with 6 bases left in between. This CDR3 has 14 amino acids. The CDR3: CASSEALFTDTQYF. Written as DNA, the CDR3 is TGTGCCAGCAGTGAAGCCCTATTCACAGATACGCAGTATTTT.

At least ten counts were recorded for this clonotype. V and J are TRBV7-2 and TRBJ2-1; TRBD1 or TRBD2 may be the D gene (5 bases each). V was pared by 2 bases and J by 3 bases, with 20 bases between. The CDR3 runs 18 residues. From germline, CDR1 is SGHTA and CDR2 FQGNSA. The CDR3 loop reads CASSLIWGGPSNYNEQFF. CDR3 nucleotide sequence: TGTGCCAGCAGCTTAATTTGGGGCGGGCCGTCTAACTACAATGAGCAGTTCTTC.

This CDR3 reads CASSLGQGAGANVLTF. DNA of the CDR3: TGCGCCAGCAGCCTCGGTCAGGGGGCTGGGGCCAACGTCCTGACTTTC. This chain connects TRBV5-1 to TRBJ2-6; 7 nucleotides agree with TRBD1. The CDR3 has 16 residues. Trimming took 4 bases from V and 2 from J; bases not matched to a gene: 6. Germline CDR1 and CDR2: SGHRS and YFSETQ.

This clonotype was seen many times. This chain's CDR3 is CSARGTLGNQPQHF. CDR3 DNA sequence: TGCAGTGCTAGAGGGACGCTGGGCAATCAGCCCCAGCATTTT. This sequence joins TRBV20-1 and TRBJ1-5; D not certain. Trimming took off 1 base at V and 2 bases at J, with 9 bases between the two ends. The germline V gene has CDR1 DFQATT and CDR2 SNEGSKA (reference sequence). The CDR3 contains 14 residues.

This clonotype appeared many times. This chain connects TRBV12-3 or TRBV12-4 to TRBJ1-5, with 8 bases fitting TRBD1. Trimming took 0 bases from V and 4 from J; bases not matched to a gene: 5. This CDR3 contains 16 residues. CDR3 sequence reads: CASSLARTGLNQPQHF. The DNA for the CDR3 is TGTGCCAGCAGTTTAGCCCGGACAGGGTTGAATCAGCCCCAGCATTTT.

V is TRBV9 and J is TRBJ1-3; D possibly corresponds to TRBD1 (6 bases). Per germline, CDR1 SGDLS and CDR2 YYNGEE. The V end was cut by 6 bases, the J end by 2 bases, with 15 bases between. The CDR3 contains 15 residues. The CDR3 DNA sequence: TGTGCCAGCAACCCCACAGGGACTGCTGGAAACACCATATATTTT. Its translation is CASNPTGTAGNTIYF.

The sample holds many counts of this clonotype. The rearrangement links TRBV7-9 to TRBJ2-3, with 7 bases aligning to TRBD1. Germline lookup yields CDR1 SEHNR and CDR2 FQNEAQ (reference sequence). J lost 0 bases, V lost 5 bases, and 8 bases had no gene match. The CDR3 extends over 16 amino acids. The CDR3 DNA reads as TGTGCCAGCAGCCTAAGGGACAGCCCTAGCACAGATACGCAGTATTTT. Protein product: CASSLRDSPSTDTQYF.

This chain connects TRBV5-1 to TRBJ2-7, with 8 positions matching TRBD1. Germline V CDR1 and CDR2: SGHRS, YFSETQ. The CDR3 extends over 13 amino acids. With V trimmed by 2 bases and J by 4 bases, 2 bases remained unmatched. The chain's CDR3 is CASSLDRGYEQYF. The DNA for the CDR3 is TGCGCCAGCAGCTTAGACAGGGGTTACGAGCAGTACTTC.

This clonotype was counted ten times or more. The rearrangement joins TRBV7-6 to TRBJ1-6, with D hard to call. Germline V gives CDR1 SGHVS, CDR2 FNYEAQ. V dropped 2 bases and J dropped 4 bases, with 12 bases sitting between them. This CDR3 is built from 16 residues. Here the CDR3 DNA reads TGTGCCAGCAGCTTATACCCTAAAGGGTATAATTCACCCCTCCACTTT. This sequence encodes CASSLYPKGYNSPLHF.

In this sample, this clonotype turned up many times. The chain combines TRBV12-3 or TRBV12-4 with TRBJ2-2, with 7 bases identical to TRBD2. The CDR3 has 13 residues. Trimming removed 4 bases from V and 7 bases from J; junction bases left unmatched: 3. CDR3 nucleotides: TGTGCCAGCAGTTCCGGGGGGATCGGGGAGCTGTTTTTT. Its translation is CASSSGGIGELFF.

This clonotype occurred many times. The chain combines TRBV12-3 or TRBV12-4 with TRBJ2-3; 11 bases are a match to TRBD2. V lost 5 bases, J lost 6 bases, and 7 bases stayed unmatched. This CDR3 region has 15 residues. The CDR3 spells CASSPTSGSVDTQYF. The CDR3, as DNA: TGTGCCAGCAGTCCCACTAGCGGGAGCGTTGATACGCAGTATTTT.

V and J are TRBV7-8 and TRBJ2-7; 7 bases line up with TRBD1. V shed 4 bases and J 0 bases; nucleotides not matched to a gene: 6. The germline V gene has CDR1 SGHVS and CDR2 FQNEAQ. CDR3 length equals 15 residues. The CDR3 loop reads CASSSWTGFSYEQYF. DNA of the CDR3: TGTGCCAGCAGCTCATGGACAGGTTTCTCCTACGAGCAGTACTTC. Full variable domain (remainder filled in from reference TRBV7-8 and TRBJ2-7): GAGVSQSPRYKVAKRGQDVALRCDPISGHVSLFWYQQALGQGPEFLTYFQNEAQLDKSGLPSDRFFAERPEGSVSTLKIQRTQQEDSAVYLCASSSWTGFSYEQYFGPGTRLTVT.

This clonotype was recorded a few times. The chain couples TRBV3-1 to TRBJ2-5; D not certain. This CDR3 comprises 14 residues. V was shortened by 4 bases and J by 1 base, with 10 bases between the two germline ends. Germline values: CDR1 LGHDT, CDR2 YNNKEL (reference sequence). The CDR3 DNA is TGTGCCAGCAGCCTGCGGTCAGTCCAAGAGACCCAGTACTTC. Amino acids: CASSLRSVQETQYF.

This clonotype appeared a few times. The CDR3 DNA reads TGTGCCAGCAGCCAAGACCGTGGACAGGCCTACGAGCAGTACTTC. As protein: CASSQDRGQAYEQYF. The chain recombines TRBV3-1 with TRBJ2-7; TRBD1 matches at 7 bases. The V gene's germline CDR1 is LGHDT and CDR2 YNNKEL (reference sequence). The CDR3 extends over 15 amino acids. J lost 2 bases, V lost 0 bases, and 4 bases had no gene match.

This clonotype was found many times. The gene calls are TRBV12-3 or TRBV12-4 and TRBJ1-5, with D unclear. The V end was cut by 11 bases, the J end by 0 bases, with 14 bases between. The CDR3 loop spans 14 amino acids. This chain's CDR3 is CASLSEYSNQPQHF. DNA of the CDR3: TGTGCCTCCCTATCAGAGTATAGCAATCAGCCCCAGCATTTT.

V gene TRBV19 combines with J gene TRBJ1-5, with a weak D call TRBD1 (5 bases). Germline loops: CDR1 LNHDA, CDR2 SQIVND (reference sequence). The CDR3 covers 14 residues. Trimming removed 10 bases from V and 1 base from J, with 14 bases in between. CDR3 coding DNA: TGTGCCACCTGCCCTACAGGAAGCAATCAGCCCCAGCATTTT. Its protein product is CATCPTGSNQPQHF.